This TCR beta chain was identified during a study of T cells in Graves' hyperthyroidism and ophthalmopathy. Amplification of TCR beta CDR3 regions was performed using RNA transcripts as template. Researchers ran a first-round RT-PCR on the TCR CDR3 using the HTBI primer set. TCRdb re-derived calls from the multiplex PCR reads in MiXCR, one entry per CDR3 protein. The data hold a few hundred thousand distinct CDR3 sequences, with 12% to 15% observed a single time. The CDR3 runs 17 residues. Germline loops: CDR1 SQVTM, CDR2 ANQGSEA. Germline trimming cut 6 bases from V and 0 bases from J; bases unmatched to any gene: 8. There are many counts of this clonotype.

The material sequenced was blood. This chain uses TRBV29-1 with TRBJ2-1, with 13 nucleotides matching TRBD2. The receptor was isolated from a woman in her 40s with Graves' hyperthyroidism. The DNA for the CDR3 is TGCAGCGTGGCGGGACTAGCGGGACCGAACTCCTACAATGAGCAGTTCTTC. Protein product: CSVAGLAGPNSYNEQFF.